What follows are 24 T cell receptor beta chains derived from one specimen sequenced in a study of T cell responses to AZD1222 COVID-19 vaccine. Libraries were prepared by immunoSEQ multiplex PCR; TCRdb keeps only in-frame clonotypes and omits some of them. This table has about 100,000 clones, more than 75% appearing once. This material consisted of peripheral blood, taken on day 0 of AZD1222 vaccination. These receptors originate from an adult in good health.

The chain employs TRBV4-1 and TRBJ2-3, with TRBD2 matching 7 bases. V lost 0 bases and J lost 0; bases outside the gene matches: 6. This CDR3 has 17 residues. Per germline, CDR1 MGHRA and CDR2 YSYEKL. In DNA form, the CDR3 reads TGCGCCAGCAGCCAAGAGGCTAGCGGAACTAGCACAGATACGCAGTATTTT. Its translation is CASSQEASGTSTDTQYF.

Only one count was recorded for this clone. This rearrangement joins TRBV30 to TRBJ2-7, with 9 nucleotides matching TRBD1. CDR1 is GTSNPN and CDR2 is SVGIG in the germline V gene (reference sequence). The V and J ends lost 5 bases and 3 bases, in that order; junction bases with no gene match: 11. The CDR3 has 15 residues. The CDR3 loop is CAWGTGNGAFYEQYF. The DNA of the CDR3 is TGTGCCTGGGGGACAGGGAATGGAGCTTTCTACGAGCAGTACTTC. Full variable domain (remainder filled in from reference TRBV30 and TRBJ2-7): SQTIHQWPATLVQPVGSPLSLECTVEGTSNPNLYWYRQAAGRGLQLLFYSVGIGQISSEVPQNLSASRPQDRQFILSSKKLLLSDSGFYLCAWGTGNGAFYEQYFGPGTRLTVT.

V usage is TRBV9 and J usage is TRBJ2-7, with TRBD1 identical over 8 bases. The junction had 10 bases not matched to a gene; V was cut back by 3 bases and J by 5 bases. This CDR3 has 15 residues. Germline CDR1 reads SGDLS; CDR2 reads YYNGEE. CDR3 region: CASSENGQGWDEQYF. CDR3 coding DNA: TGTGCCAGCAGCGAAAATGGACAGGGTTGGGACGAGCAGTACTTC.

This chain joins TRBV27 and TRBJ2-7, with TRBD1 as a possible D gene (5 bases). With 4 bases removed from V and 2 bases from J, the gap between germline ends came to 9 bases. Germline V gene sequence: CDR1 MNHEY, CDR2 SMNVEV (reference sequence). CDR3 length: 13 residues. CDR3 region: CASSSAGTYEQYF. Here the CDR3 DNA reads TGTGCCAGCAGTTCTGCAGGGACCTACGAGCAGTACTTC.

The genes are TRBV7-6 and TRBJ2-3; D may correspond to TRBD1 or TRBD2 (5 bases each). Germline V gene data show CDR1 as SGHVS and CDR2 as FNYEAQ. The V and J ends lost 4 bases and 3 bases respectively, with 17 bases between them. This CDR3 spans 16 amino acids. The CDR3: CASSSGSAGSTDTQYF. The CDR3 bases are TGTGCCAGCAGCTCCGGGTCCGCAGGGAGTACAGATACGCAGTATTTT. The whole variable domain, filled in from reference TRBV7-6 and TRBJ2-3, reads GAGVSQSPRYKVTKRGQDVALRCDPISGHVSLYWYRQALGQGPEFLTYFNYEAQQDKSGLPNDRFSAERPEGSISTLTIQRTEQRDSAMYRCASSSGSAGSTDTQYFGPGTRLTVL.

This rearrangement joins TRBV24-1 to TRBJ1-5; D perhaps matches TRBD1 (5 bases). The CDR3 contains 13 residues. Trimming pared 4 bases from V and 7 bases from J, leaving 10 bases between. Germline lookup yields CDR1 KGHDR and CDR2 SFDVKD. CDR3 coding DNA: TGTGCCACCAGTGACGGACATGACCAGCCCCAGCATTTT. Encoded protein: CATSDGHDQPQHF.

This sequence joins TRBV5-3 and TRBJ1-1, with 9 bases lining up with TRBD1. TRBV5-3 is placed among ORFs of uncertain function. Trimming removed 1 base from V and 5 bases from J; junction bases left unmatched: 18. The CDR3 is made up of 19 amino acids. CDR3 residues: CARSLNNLLQGAVRTEAFF. In DNA, the CDR3 is TGTGCCAGAAGCTTGAATAATCTTCTACAGGGGGCTGTTAGGACTGAAGCTTTCTTT.

This clone has a single count. The DNA for the CDR3 is TGCGCCAGCAGCGTACATAGGGGGGGAGACAATTCACCCCTCCACTTT. Encoded protein: CASSVHRGGDNSPLHF. The V and J genes are TRBV5-1 and TRBJ1-6, with a weak D call TRBD1 (6 bases). The CDR3 runs to 16 residues. The germline V and J ends were trimmed by 4 bases and 7 bases, with 18 bases remaining between them. Germline V gene lookup returns CDR1 SGHRS and CDR2 YFSETQ.

The chain is built from TRBV5-1 and TRBJ1-2; possibly TRBD1 for D (5 bases). This CDR3 spans 13 amino acids. Trimming removed 0 bases at V and 5 bases at J, with 8 bases between. The germline CDR1 and CDR2 sequences are SGHRS and YFSETQ. This CDR3 is CASSLDGAYGYTF. In nucleotides, the CDR3 is TGCGCCAGCAGCTTGGATGGGGCGTATGGCTACACCTTC.

The V gene is TRBV6-5, the J gene TRBJ1-2, with 9 bases matching TRBD1. Trimming took 6 bases from V and 6 from J; bases not matched to a gene: 8. The germline gives CDR1 MNHEY, CDR2 SVGAGI. The CDR3 totals 14 residues. The CDR3 DNA sequence: TGTGCCAGCAGGCTGACAGGGGGTGCAGATGGCTACACCTTC. It codes for CASRLTGGADGYTF.

The chain carries TRBV19 and TRBJ1-1; D is possibly TRBD1 (5 bases). Looked up from germline, CDR1 is LNHDA and CDR2 is SQIVND (reference sequence). Trimming took 0 bases from V and 1 from J, leaving 18 bases between them. This CDR3 is built from 18 residues. CDR3 DNA sequence: TGTGCCAGTAGTATAGACCCATCTACAGGACGGGAGAACACTGAAGCTTTCTTT. Encoded protein: CASSIDPSTGRENTEAFF.

The chain recombines TRBV3-1 (or the pseudogene TRBV3-2) with TRBJ2-2; weak D call: TRBD1 (6 bases). CDR1 is LGHDT, CDR2 YNNKEL, per germline (reference sequence). The ends were cut back, 3 bases at V and 4 bases at J, with 12 bases in the middle. The CDR3 runs to 15 residues. The CDR3 coding sequence is TGTGCCAGCAGCCAGGGGTGGGGGCGCACCGGGGAGCTGTTTTTT. Amino acid sequence: CASSQGWGRTGELFF.

The chain carries TRBV2 and TRBJ1-1, with no clear D. This CDR3 region has 12 residues. Trimming took off 7 bases at V and 3 bases at J, with 9 bases between the two ends. Germline CDR1 reads SNHLY; CDR2 reads FYNNEI. The CDR3 loop is CASTPGYTEAFF. The CDR3 region has the DNA TGTGCCAGCACCCCCGGGTACACTGAAGCTTTCTTT.

The V and J genes are TRBV4-1 and TRBJ1-6; D ambiguous. The CDR3 is 14 amino acids. Trimming left V 5 bases short and J 10 bases short, with 15 bases between. Germline CDR1 is MGHRA and CDR2 is YSYEKL. The DNA for the CDR3 is TGCGCCAGCAGCAGGGATTTGGAATACTCACCCCTCCACTTT. Translated, it gives CASSRDLEYSPLHF.

CDR3 DNA: TGTGCCAGCAGCTCGAACCAGGGACTAGCGGGGGTAAGCCCCTACGAGCAGTACTTC. This sequence encodes CASSSNQGLAGVSPYEQYF. This rearrangement joins TRBV7-9 to TRBJ2-7; 14 positions match TRBD2. V trimming: 4 bases; J trimming: 2 bases; junction bases outside the gene matches: 13. The CDR3 is 19 residues long. Germline values: CDR1 SEHNR, CDR2 FQNEAQ (reference sequence).

This chain uses TRBV2 with TRBJ1-4, with D hard to call. The V end lost 3 bases, the J end lost 8 bases, and 16 bases lay between the germline ends. CDR1 is SNHLY, CDR2 FYNNEI, per germline. The length of the CDR3 is 15 residues. The CDR3 region has the DNA TGTGCCAGCAGTGAGGCGCGGGGTCGAGGGGAAAAACTGTTTTTT. Its protein product is CASSEARGRGEKLFF.

This chain joins TRBV7-2 and TRBJ2-3; the match to TRBD2 covers 8 bases. V trimming: 1 base; J trimming: 8 bases; junction bases outside the gene matches: 8. Germline assignment: CDR1 SGHTA and CDR2 FQGNSA. The CDR3 contains 15 residues. The chain's CDR3 is CASSLVKRESGTQYF. DNA for the CDR3: TGTGCCAGCAGCTTAGTTAAGCGGGAGAGCGGTACGCAGTATTTT.

Of note for this clone: The junction does not match germline at one end; this may be a read error. The chain combines TRBV2 with TRBJ2-7, with 7 bases that match TRBD1. Germline V gene data show CDR1 as SNHLY and CDR2 as FYNNEI. This CDR3 is built from 12 residues. The DNA of the CDR3 is TGTGCCAGCGGTGACAGGGTCTACGAGCAGTACTTC. Its translation: CASGDRVYEQYF.

This clone came up once. CDR3 protein: CASSLQGGDGYTF. The DNA of the CDR3 is TGTGCCAGCAGTTTGCAGGGAGGAGATGGCTACACCTTC. The chain combines TRBV27 with TRBJ1-2; D may be TRBD1 (5 bases). V was shortened by 3 bases and J by 6 bases, with 11 bases between the two germline ends. There are 13 residues in the CDR3. CDR1 MNHEY and CDR2 SMNVEV come from the germline V gene (reference sequence).

The chain recombines TRBV5-6 with TRBJ2-2, with 9 bases that match TRBD2. The CDR3 is 18 amino acids. Germline assignment: CDR1 SGHDT and CDR2 YYEEEE. Unmatched junction bases numbered 13, after V lost 2 bases and J lost 5 bases. The CDR3 nucleotides read TGTGCCAGCAGCTTCCCGGGACTAGCAGACAAAGGGACCGGGGAGCTGTTTTTT. Its protein product is CASSFPGLADKGTGELFF.

This clone came up a few times. CDR3 loop: CATLTGSSREQYF. In DNA, the CDR3 is TGTGCCACCCTAACGGGATCGAGTCGAGAGCAGTACTTC. V gene TRBV10-3 combines with J gene TRBJ2-7, with a tentative D call TRBD2 (5 bases). V shed 10 bases and J shed 7 bases, with 20 bases lying between them. This CDR3 is built from 13 residues. The V gene's germline CDR1 is ENHRY and CDR2 SYGVKD.

This clone is categorized as medium-sized. The chain combines TRBV4-2 with TRBJ1-2; 8 positions match TRBD1. Looked up from germline, CDR1 is LGHNA and CDR2 is YNFKEQ. The length of the CDR3 is 16 residues. Trimming at V came to 0 bases and at J to 6 bases, leaving 9 bases not matched to a gene. The CDR3, as DNA: TGTGCCAGCAGCCAAGAGGACGGGACAGGTGGAAATGGCTACACCTTC. Residues: CASSQEDGTGGNGYTF.

This chain joins TRBV30 and TRBJ2-7, with TRBD1 matching over 8 bases. The germline V gene encodes CDR1 GTSNPN and CDR2 SVGIG (reference sequence). V lost 2 bases, J lost 4 bases, and 10 bases stayed unmatched. This CDR3 has 15 amino acids. The DNA of the CDR3 is TGTGCCTGGAGTCAACCCCCCAGGGGGCTGTACGAGCAGTACTTC. Translated: CAWSQPPRGLYEQYF. Drawing the rest from reference TRBV30 and TRBJ2-7, the complete variable domain is SQTIHQWPATLVQPVGSPLSLECTVEGTSNPNLYWYRQAAGRGLQLLFYSVGIGQISSEVPQNLSASRPQDRQFILSSKKLLLSDSGFYLCAWSQPPRGLYEQYFGPGTRLTVT.

V usage is TRBV7-3 and J usage is TRBJ2-1, with D possibly being TRBD1 (5 bases). The germline V gene has CDR1 SGHTA and CDR2 FQGTGA. V shed 2 bases and J shed 7 bases, with 15 bases lying between them. This CDR3 has 15 amino acids. The CDR3 sequence is CASSLVGQGLNEQFF. DNA of the CDR3: TGTGCCAGCAGCTTAGTTGGGCAGGGTCTAAATGAGCAGTTCTTC.